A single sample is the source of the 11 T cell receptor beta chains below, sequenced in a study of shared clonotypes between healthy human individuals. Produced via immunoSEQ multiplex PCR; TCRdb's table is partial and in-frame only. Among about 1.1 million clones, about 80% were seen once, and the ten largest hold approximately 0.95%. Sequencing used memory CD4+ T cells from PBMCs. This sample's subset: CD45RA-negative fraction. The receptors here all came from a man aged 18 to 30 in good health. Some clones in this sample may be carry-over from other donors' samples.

This CDR3 reads CASSLGGLAYEQYF. CDR3 nucleotides: TGTGCCAGCAGCTTGGGGGGACTAGCGTACGAGCAGTACTTC. The chain recombines TRBV11-2 with TRBJ2-7, with TRBD2 identical over 10 bases. V shed 3 bases and J 4 bases; nucleotides not matched to a gene: 3. The length of the CDR3 is 14 residues. The V gene's germline CDR1 is SGHAT and CDR2 FQNNGV.

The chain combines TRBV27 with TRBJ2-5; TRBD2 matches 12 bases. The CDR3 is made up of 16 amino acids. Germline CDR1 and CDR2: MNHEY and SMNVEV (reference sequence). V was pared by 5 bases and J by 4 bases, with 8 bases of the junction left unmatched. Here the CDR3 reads CASSNTLGLAGETQYF. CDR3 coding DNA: TGTGCCAGCAGTAACACCCTGGGACTAGCGGGAGAGACCCAGTACTTC.

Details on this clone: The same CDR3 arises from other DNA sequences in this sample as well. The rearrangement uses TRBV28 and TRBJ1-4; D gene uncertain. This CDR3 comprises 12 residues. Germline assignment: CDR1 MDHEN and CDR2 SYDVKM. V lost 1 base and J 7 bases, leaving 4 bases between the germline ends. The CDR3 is CASSLSGEKLFF. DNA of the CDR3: TGTGCCAGCAGTTTATCTGGTGAAAAACTGTTTTTT.

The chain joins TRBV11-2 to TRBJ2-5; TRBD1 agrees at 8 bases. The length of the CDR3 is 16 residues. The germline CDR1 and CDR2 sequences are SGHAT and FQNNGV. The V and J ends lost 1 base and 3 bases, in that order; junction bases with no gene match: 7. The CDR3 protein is CASSLAGRGREETQYF. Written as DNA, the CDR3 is TGTGCCAGCAGCTTAGCCGGCAGGGGGCGGGAAGAGACCCAGTACTTC.

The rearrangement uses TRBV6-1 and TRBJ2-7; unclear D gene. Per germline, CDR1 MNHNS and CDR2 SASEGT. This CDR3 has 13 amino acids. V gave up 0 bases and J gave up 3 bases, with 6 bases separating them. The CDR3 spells CASSEAEFYEQYF. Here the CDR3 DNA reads TGTGCCAGCAGTGAAGCGGAGTTCTACGAGCAGTACTTC.

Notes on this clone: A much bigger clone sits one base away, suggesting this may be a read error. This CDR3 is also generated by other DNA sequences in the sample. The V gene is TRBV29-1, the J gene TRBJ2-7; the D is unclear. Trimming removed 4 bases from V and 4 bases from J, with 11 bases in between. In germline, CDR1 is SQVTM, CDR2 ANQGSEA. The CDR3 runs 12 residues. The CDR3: CSVAAHGYEQYF. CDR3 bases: TGCAGCGTTGCAGCCCACGGTTACGAGCAGTACTTC.

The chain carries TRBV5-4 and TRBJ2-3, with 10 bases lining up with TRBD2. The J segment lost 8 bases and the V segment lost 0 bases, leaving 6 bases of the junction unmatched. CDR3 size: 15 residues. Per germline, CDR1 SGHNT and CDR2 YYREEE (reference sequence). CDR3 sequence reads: CASSLGLAGVGTQYF. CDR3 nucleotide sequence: TGTGCCAGCAGCTTGGGGCTAGCGGGAGTAGGTACGCAGTATTTT.

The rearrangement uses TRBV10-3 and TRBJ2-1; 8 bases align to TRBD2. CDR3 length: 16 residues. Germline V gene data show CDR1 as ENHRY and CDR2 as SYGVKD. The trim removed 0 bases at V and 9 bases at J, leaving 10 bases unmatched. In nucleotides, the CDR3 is TGTGCCATCAGTGAGTCGATTCCGGGAGGGTATCGTGAGCAGTTCTTC. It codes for CAISESIPGGYREQFF.

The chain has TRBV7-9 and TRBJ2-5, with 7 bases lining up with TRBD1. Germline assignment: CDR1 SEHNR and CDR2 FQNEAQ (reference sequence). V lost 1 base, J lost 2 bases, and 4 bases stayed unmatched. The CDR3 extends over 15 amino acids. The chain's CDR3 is CASSLGGRGQETQYF. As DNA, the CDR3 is TGTGCCAGCAGCTTAGGGGGCAGGGGGCAAGAGACCCAGTACTTC.

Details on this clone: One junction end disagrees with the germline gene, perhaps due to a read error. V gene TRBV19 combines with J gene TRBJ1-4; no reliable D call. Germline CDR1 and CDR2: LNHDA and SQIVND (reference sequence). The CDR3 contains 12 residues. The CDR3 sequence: CASSNQQSSPYF. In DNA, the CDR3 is TGTGCCAGTAGCAACCAACAGAGTAGCCCGTATTTT.

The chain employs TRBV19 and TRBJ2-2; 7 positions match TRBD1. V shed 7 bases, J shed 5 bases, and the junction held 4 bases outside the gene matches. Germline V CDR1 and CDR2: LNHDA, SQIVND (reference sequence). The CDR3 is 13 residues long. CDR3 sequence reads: CASNTQGTGELFF. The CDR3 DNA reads TGTGCCAGTAACACACAGGGGACCGGGGAGCTGTTTTTT. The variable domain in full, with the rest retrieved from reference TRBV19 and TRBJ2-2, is DGGITQSPKYLFRKEGQNVTLSCEQNLNHDAMYWYRQDPGQGLRLIYYSQIVNDFQKGDIAEGYSVSREKKESFPLTVTSAQKNPTAFYLCASNTQGTGELFFGEGSRLTVL.